One and the same sample provided the 23 T cell receptor beta chains below, sequenced in a study of cytomegalovirus exposure and HLA in healthy donors (dated by TCRdb to between 2016 and 2019). The library was prepared using the immunoSEQ multiplex PCR assay. A mixture of 60 forward primers for TCR Vbeta segments and 13 reverse primers for TCR Jbeta segments was used in the multiplex PCR. Not all clones reach the TCRdb copy of this immuneACCESS table, which keeps in-frame sequences only. Checked studies attribute under half of the gap to unresolved V genes and leave the rest unexplained. The sample yields 100,000 to 120,000 clones; around 77% were counted once. Jointly, the top ten make up 5.4% of the sample. Source material: PBMCs. The receptor set was obtained from a woman aged 30 to 39 in good health and CMV-seropositive.

Only a few counts were recorded for this clone. The chain recombines TRBV5-1 with TRBJ1-1; a possible D gene is TRBD1 (5 bases). The V end was cut by 0 bases, the J end by 0 bases, with 12 bases between. Per the germline V gene, CDR1 is SGHRS and CDR2 is YFSETQ. This CDR3 has 16 amino acids. CDR3 amino acids: CASSLDPGIVNTEAFF. The CDR3 DNA reads TGCGCCAGCAGCTTGGATCCAGGGATCGTGAACACTGAAGCTTTCTTT.

This clone was recorded a few times. The rearrangement joins TRBV2 to TRBJ2-7; D remains unclear. CDR1 SNHLY and CDR2 FYNNEI come from the germline V gene. The CDR3 contains 13 residues. CDR3 bases: TGTGTTATCAAGGAGAAGACGGCATACGAGCAGTACTTC. It translates to CVIKEKTAYEQYF.

The chain recombines TRBV5-1 with TRBJ1-4; D is unclear. The length of the CDR3 is 15 residues. Trimming pared 3 bases from V and 8 bases from J, leaving 17 bases between. The germline V gene has CDR1 SGHRS and CDR2 YFSETQ. CDR3 sequence (DNA): TGCGCCAGCAGCTATAGACATGCCCGGGAGGAAAAACTGTTTTTT. Its protein is CASSYRHAREEKLFF.

The J gene is TRBJ1-2, the V gene TRBV19; D unresolved. V was pared by 3 bases and J by 7 bases, with 12 bases between. CDR3 length: 13 amino acids. Per the germline V gene, CDR1 is LNHDA and CDR2 is SQIVND (reference sequence). The CDR3 bases are TGTGCCAGTAGTATTGGCGTCGCTAGTGGCTACACCTTC. Protein product: CASSIGVASGYTF. The complete variable domain, with remaining parts taken from reference TRBV19 and TRBJ1-2, reads DGGITQSPKYLFRKEGQNVTLSCEQNLNHDAMYWYRQDPGQGLRLIYYSQIVNDFQKGDIAEGYSVSREKKESFPLTVTSAQKNPTAFYLCASSIGVASGYTFGSGTRLTVV.

This clone has just a few counts. This chain uses TRBV2 with TRBJ1-4; tentatively, D is TRBD1 (5 bases). The V and J ends lost 7 bases and 8 bases respectively, with 17 bases between them. Germline-derived CDR1 and CDR2 are SNHLY and FYNNEI. This CDR3 has 14 residues. The CDR3 bases are TGTGCCAGCATACTGGGGGGACCGGGGGAAAAACTGTTTTTT. This translates into CASILGGPGEKLFF.

J is TRBJ2-7 and V is TRBV2, with 8 bases lining up with TRBD2. Germline lookup yields CDR1 SNHLY and CDR2 FYNNEI. The CDR3 runs 15 residues. V lost 6 bases to trimming and J lost 0 bases; unmatched junction nucleotides: 7. The CDR3 sequence: CASSRTSGSSYEQYF. The CDR3 region has the DNA TGTGCCAGCAGCCGAACTAGCGGAAGCTCCTACGAGCAGTACTTC.

The chain couples TRBV5-1 to TRBJ1-1, with D possibly TRBD1 on 5 matching bases. The CDR3 is made up of 14 amino acids. V was cut by 4 bases and J by 3 bases, with 13 bases left in between. Germline CDR1 reads SGHRS; CDR2 reads YFSETQ. The CDR3 loop is CASSPSIGDTEAFF. CDR3 DNA sequence: TGCGCCAGCAGCCCGTCAATAGGGGACACTGAAGCTTTCTTT.

The chain carries TRBV6-4 and TRBJ2-1, with 7 bases fitting TRBD2. Germline V gene lookup returns CDR1 MRHNA and CDR2 SNTAGT. Trimming took 2 bases from V and 7 from J; bases not matched to a gene: 14. The CDR3 is 17 amino acids. The DNA for the CDR3 is TGTGCCAGCAGTGACACCCCCGGTGCGGCCGGGGGGAATGAGCAGTTCTTC. Protein product: CASSDTPGAAGGNEQFF.

The chain employs TRBV27 and TRBJ1-1; the D is unclear. The CDR3 loop spans 15 amino acids. CDR1 and CDR2 from the germline V gene are MNHEY and SMNVEV (reference sequence). V lost 2 bases and J lost 2, with 12 bases in between. CDR3 protein: CASSLTQAENTEAFF. CDR3 nucleotides: TGTGCCAGCAGTTTAACCCAGGCCGAAAACACTGAAGCTTTCTTT.

V and J are TRBV11-3 and TRBJ2-3; D unclear. The CDR3 runs to 17 residues. Trimming took 0 bases from V and 0 from J, leaving 13 bases between them. From germline, CDR1 is SGHNT and CDR2 YENEEA. CDR3 amino acids: CASSLDLAVSSTDTQYF. The CDR3 nucleotides are TGTGCCAGCAGCTTAGATTTGGCGGTATCTAGCACAGATACGCAGTATTTT.

The chain links TRBV7-3 to TRBJ2-1, with D uncertain. V lost 5 bases to trimming and J lost 5 bases, with 7 bases between them. CDR1 is SGHTA and CDR2 is FQGTGA in the germline V gene. The CDR3 contains 12 residues. The chain's CDR3 is CASSVLNNEQFF. The CDR3 coding sequence is TGTGCCAGCAGCGTACTAAACAATGAGCAGTTCTTC.

This rearrangement joins TRBV6-1 to TRBJ2-3, with 8 bases aligning to TRBD1. Germline V gene sequence: CDR1 MNHNS, CDR2 SASEGT. The CDR3 totals 14 residues. V was clipped by 7 bases and J by 4 bases; unmatched bases: 7. This CDR3 is CASIRTGIADTQYF. The CDR3, as DNA: TGTGCCAGCATCAGGACAGGGATAGCAGATACGCAGTATTTT.

The chain employs TRBV19 and TRBJ1-5; 9 bases match TRBD1. Germline CDR1 LNHDA, CDR2 SQIVND (reference sequence). This CDR3 is built from 14 residues. The ends lost 5 bases at V and 5 bases at J; junction bases unmatched: 4. The DNA of the CDR3 is TGTGCCAGTAGTTCAACAGGGGGCTATCAGCCCCAGCATTTT. As protein: CASSSTGGYQPQHF.

V and J are TRBV6-4 and TRBJ2-7; 8 bases are a match to TRBD2. Germline V gene sequence: CDR1 MRHNA, CDR2 SNTAGT. The CDR3 covers 14 residues. V lost 3 bases and J lost 2; bases outside the gene matches: 3. CDR3 sequence (DNA): TGTGCCAGCAGTGAGGCTAGCGGGCCCTACGAGCAGTACTTC. It translates to CASSEASGPYEQYF.

The V and J genes are TRBV11-1 and TRBJ2-1; tentative D call: TRBD1 (6 bases). The CDR3 sequence is 15 residues long. CDR1 is SGHAT and CDR2 is FQDESV in the germline V gene (reference sequence). The V and J ends lost 5 bases and 2 bases respectively, with 13 bases between them. CDR3 sequence reads: CASSSQGRTYNEQFF. In nucleotides, the CDR3 is TGTGCCAGCAGCAGCCAGGGGCGTACCTACAATGAGCAGTTCTTC.

The V call is TRBV6-4, the J call TRBJ1-1; D is ambiguous. The V gene lost 5 bases and the J gene lost 0 bases, with 7 bases spanning the gap. There are 13 residues in the CDR3. Germline loops: CDR1 MRHNA, CDR2 SNTAGT. The CDR3 region is CASSNHLNTEAFF. CDR3 sequence (DNA): TGTGCCAGCAGTAATCATTTGAACACTGAAGCTTTCTTT.

J is TRBJ1-1 and V is TRBV7-9; no definite D call. The CDR3 is made up of 13 amino acids. The germline V gene encodes CDR1 SEHNR and CDR2 FQNEAQ (reference sequence). V shed 4 bases and J shed 1 base, with 7 bases lying between them. CDR3: CASSYDWNTEAFF. In DNA form, the CDR3 reads TGTGCCAGCAGCTACGACTGGAACACTGAAGCTTTCTTT.

This rearrangement joins TRBV5-1 to TRBJ1-2; the D gene is possibly TRBD1 (6 bases). V lost 5 bases to trimming and J lost 8 bases, with 19 bases between them. This CDR3 is 14 amino acids long. The germline CDR1 and CDR2 sequences are SGHRS and YFSETQ. The CDR3 region is CASRPTGQVSGYTF. CDR3 coding DNA: TGCGCCAGCAGACCGACAGGCCAGGTCTCGGGCTACACCTTC.

The table lists this clone with a few counts. The chain employs TRBV28 and TRBJ2-7, with 12 bases fitting TRBD2. This CDR3 has 14 amino acids. The V segment lost 8 bases and the J segment 3 bases; nucleotides outside the gene matches: 5. Germline CDR1 reads MDHEN; CDR2 reads SYDVKM. CDR3 region: CASRTSGDVYEQYF. In nucleotides, the CDR3 is TGTGCCAGCCGGACTAGCGGGGACGTCTACGAGCAGTACTTC. The whole variable domain, filled in from reference TRBV28 and TRBJ2-7, reads DVKVTQSSRYLVKRTGEKVFLECVQDMDHENMFWYRQDPGLGLRLIYFSYDVKMKEKGDIPEGYSVSREKKERFSLILESASTNQTSMYLCASRTSGDVYEQYFGPGTRLTVT.

The chain employs TRBV7-9 and TRBJ1-1, with a tentative D call TRBD1 (5 bases). The V end lost 3 bases, the J end lost 7 bases, and 18 bases lay between the germline ends. CDR1 and CDR2 (germline): SEHNR, FQNEAQ (reference sequence). The CDR3 has 15 residues. The CDR3 spells CASSFREGGEDEAFF. The CDR3 DNA is TGTGCCAGCAGCTTCAGGGAGGGCGGGGAGGATGAAGCTTTCTTT.

The chain carries TRBV6-5 and TRBJ1-4, with D unclear. The CDR3 extends over 16 amino acids. Germline CDR1 MNHEY, CDR2 SVGAGI. V shed 2 bases and J shed 0 bases, with 10 bases lying between them. CDR3: CASSYTRLSTNEKLFF. CDR3 DNA sequence: TGTGCCAGCAGTTACACGAGGCTTTCAACTAATGAAAAACTGTTTTTT.

The chain recombines TRBV5-1 with TRBJ1-2; 7 nucleotides agree with TRBD1. Germline trimming cut 0 bases from V and 8 bases from J; bases unmatched to any gene: 7. The CDR3 loop spans 14 amino acids. Germline V CDR1 and CDR2: SGHRS, YFSETQ. CDR3 coding DNA: TGCGCCAGCAGCTTGGGAGGGGGCATGGAGGGCTACACCTTC. Amino acid sequence: CASSLGGGMEGYTF.

The chain is built from TRBV2 and TRBJ2-3, with 7 bases lining up with TRBD1. Germline CDR1 and CDR2: SNHLY and FYNNEI. The CDR3 spans 12 residues. V lost 11 bases and J lost 4; bases outside the gene matches: 6. Written as DNA, the CDR3 is TGTGCCCAGCGAGACAGGGCAGATACGCAGTATTTT. This sequence encodes CAQRDRADTQYF.